Below are 10 T cell receptor beta chains sequenced from a single sample in a study of cytomegalovirus exposure and HLA in healthy donors. With 60 Vbeta and 13 Jbeta primers, the PCR was carried out. The data were produced by immunoSEQ multiplex PCR, yet TCRdb's version contains in-frame clones alone and is incomplete. The sample records 120,000 or so clones, approximately 81% being singletons. The material sequenced was PBMCs. The receptor source for this set is a young man in good health and CMV-seropositive.

The chain joins TRBV19 to TRBJ1-5; unclear D gene. Germline V gene data show CDR1 as LNHDA and CDR2 as SQIVND (reference sequence). This CDR3 has 15 amino acids. V was pared by 2 bases and J by 10 bases, with 18 bases between. CDR3 region: CASSITRTLISPQHF. DNA for the CDR3: TGTGCCAGTAGTATAACCAGAACACTAATCAGCCCCCAGCATTTT.

CDR3 in amino acids: CSVVYRHRYEQYF. CDR3 sequence (DNA): TGCAGCGTTGTGTACAGGCACCGCTACGAGCAGTACTTC. The V and J genes are TRBV29-1 and TRBJ2-7; tentatively, D is TRBD1 (5 bases). The V and J ends lost 4 bases and 3 bases respectively, with 13 bases between them. CDR3 length: 13 residues. Germline CDR1 SQVTM, CDR2 ANQGSEA.

This clone was detected only once. The genes are TRBV7-9 and TRBJ2-5; 8 nucleotides line up with TRBD2. J lost 1 base, V lost 2 bases, and 0 bases had no gene match. The germline V gene has CDR1 SEHNR and CDR2 FQNEAQ (reference sequence). The CDR3 is 14 amino acids. CDR3 nucleotides: TGTGCCAGCAGCTTAACTAGCGGCCAAGAGACCCAGTACTTC. Protein product: CASSLTSGQETQYF. Based on the CDR3 plus reference TRBV7-9 and TRBJ2-5, the full variable domain is DTGVSQNPRHKITKRGQNVTFRCDPISEHNRLYWYRQTLGQGPEFLTYFQNEAQLEKSRLLSDRFSAERPKGSFSTLEIQRTEQGDSAMYLCASSLTSGQETQYFGPGTRLLVL.

The chain has TRBV6-5 and TRBJ2-5; D might be TRBD2 (6 bases). The DNA end is more similar to TRBJ2-7, so the J call may be wrong. The CDR3 consists of 15 residues. CDR1 is MNHEY, CDR2 SVGAGI, per germline. CDR3 nucleotides: TGTGCCAGCAGTTCGGGGCGGGGCGTTTCCTACGAGCAGTACTTC. It is translated as CASSSGRGVSYEQYF.

This clone has just one count. V is TRBV2 and J is TRBJ1-4; a possible D gene is TRBD1 (6 bases). The V gene lost 3 bases and the J gene lost 5 bases, with 10 bases spanning the gap. Per germline, CDR1 SNHLY and CDR2 FYNNEI. The CDR3 totals 14 residues. Here the CDR3 reads CASSEDRRNEKLFF. The CDR3 nucleotides are TGTGCCAGCAGTGAGGACAGACGCAATGAAAAACTGTTTTTT.

The rearrangement uses TRBV6-4 and TRBJ1-1; D remains ambiguous. Deletions cut 7 bases from V and 10 bases from J, with 13 bases between. Germline V gives CDR1 MRHNA, CDR2 SNTAGT. The CDR3 runs to 11 residues. The CDR3 DNA sequence: TGTGCCAGCAAGGACGCCGGGGTAGCTTTCTTT. As protein: CASKDAGVAFF.

The rearrangement joins TRBV6-4 to TRBJ1-2; D unresolved. CDR1 is MRHNA, CDR2 SNTAGT, per germline. The ends were cut back, 2 bases at V and 8 bases at J, with 9 bases in the middle. This CDR3 spans 12 amino acids. CDR3 nucleotides: TGTGCCAGCAGTGACGGGAGGATAGGCTACACCTTC. Amino acid sequence: CASSDGRIGYTF.

This chain joins TRBV7-9 and TRBJ2-1; possible D gene TRBD2, 5 bases. Germline CDR1 reads SEHNR; CDR2 reads FQNEAQ (reference sequence). The CDR3 is made up of 13 amino acids. Trimming removed 5 bases from V and 8 bases from J, with 13 bases in between. The CDR3 DNA follows: TGTGCCAGCAGCATAGATGGAGGCGATGAGCAGTTCTTC. Translation gives CASSIDGGDEQFF.

The J gene is TRBJ1-4, the V gene TRBV5-4, with 7 nucleotides matching TRBD1. Germline V lookup: CDR1 SGHNT, CDR2 YYREEE (reference sequence). With V trimmed by 6 bases and J by 10 bases, 27 bases remained unmatched. CDR3 length equals 19 residues. The CDR3 region is CASTSPQMTTGAESGKLFF. DNA of the CDR3: TGTGCCAGCACCTCCCCTCAAATGACCACAGGGGCAGAAAGTGGAAAACTGTTTTTT. The whole variable domain, remainder taken from reference TRBV5-4 and TRBJ1-4, is ETGVTQSPTHLIKTRGQQVTLRCSSQSGHNTVSWYQQALGQGPQFIFQYYREEENGRGNFPPRFSGLQFPNYSSELNVNALELDDSALYLCASTSPQMTTGAESGKLFFGSGTQLSVL.

The rearrangement joins TRBV7-2 to TRBJ2-1; TRBD2 aligns across 15 bases. The CDR3 sequence is 18 residues long. CDR1 SGHTA and CDR2 FQGNSA come from the germline V gene. V lost 5 bases, J lost 3 bases, and 8 bases stayed unmatched. The CDR3 here is CASSLGTSGGRIYNEQFF. The CDR3 DNA follows: TGTGCCAGCAGCCTCGGGACTAGCGGGGGGAGGATCTACAATGAGCAGTTCTTC.